This TCR beta chain was profiled in a study of shared clonotypes between healthy human individuals. Study-level findings and limits: Having only a few donors restricted how much genetic and exposure-history diversity was captured.

Trimming pared 6 bases from V and 4 bases from J, leaving 15 bases between. Looked up from germline, CDR1 is MNHEY and CDR2 is SMNVEV (reference sequence). The CDR3 length is 14 residues. Healthy HIV-negative adults without recent acute infections or vaccinations served as donors. Original analysis: ImmunoSEQ gave junction-only sequences without quality scores, so filtering differed. Repertoires were generated with immunoSEQ multiplex PCR, while TCRdb's copy carries only in-frame clones and drops some. V, J and clone size were drawn from that table, and D and trimming were deduced from the DNA. The sample has 550,000 to 800,000 clones, 80% to 95% seen once. Of note for this clone: Its target is not known.

Sequenced input: memory CD8+ T cells from PBMCs. The subset here: CD45RO+ cells pooled with CCR7-negative TemRA cells. The TCR originated in a man younger than 35 in good health. Some clones in this sample may be carry-over from other donors' samples. This chain joins TRBV27 and TRBJ1-2, with TRBD1 as a possible D gene (6 bases). CDR3 protein: CASSHRDTSYGYTF. The DNA for the CDR3 is TGTGCCAGCAGCCATCGGGACACTTCCTATGGCTACACCTTC.